These 24 T cell receptor beta chains came from one sample sequenced in a study of siplizumab effects on memory and regulatory T cells (dated by TCRdb to about 2019). Library generation was performed with the immunoSEQ multiplex PCR assay. Here the immuneACCESS table is served through TCRdb, limited to in-frame sequences with V and J called. Missing clones are a known gap in these copies; in checked studies unresolved V genes cover under half, and the rest lacks a known reason. For this sample the table gives approximately 100,000 clones, of which around 95% were detected only once. The ten largest clones take up approximately 0.58% of the sample. Input material: Tregs sorted from blood. These receptors were obtained from a human donor in good health.

The table lists this clone with a count of one. In DNA form, the CDR3 reads TGTGCCAGCAGCCGGACAGGGCCTAGACGGAACTATGGCTACACCTTC. This gives the protein CASSRTGPRRNYGYTF. The genes are TRBV27 and TRBJ1-2; 8 bases are shared with TRBD1. J gave up 2 bases and V 6 bases, and 11 bases lay outside the gene matches. This CDR3 is built from 16 residues. Germline CDR1 is MNHEY and CDR2 is SMNVEV (reference sequence).

The V gene is TRBV5-1, the J gene TRBJ2-1; D is unclear. Trimming took off 2 bases at V and 13 bases at J, with 10 bases between the two ends. In germline, CDR1 is SGHRS, CDR2 YFSETQ. CDR3 length equals 11 residues. The CDR3 loop is CASSFQSQQFF. The CDR3 DNA is TGCGCCAGCAGCTTCCAGAGCCAACAGTTCTTC. Complete variable domain (other parts from reference TRBV5-1 and TRBJ2-1): KAGVTQTPRYLIKTRGQQVTLSCSPISGHRSVSWYQQTPGQGLQFLFEYFSETQRNKGNFPGRFSGRQFSNSRSEMNVSTLELGDSALYLCASSFQSQQFFGPGTRLTVL.

CDR3 coding DNA: TGTGCCAGCAGCATTTTGCCGGCTGTGCGCATTCAGTACTTC. Protein sequence: CASSILPAVRIQYF. The rearrangement uses TRBV21-1 and TRBJ2-4. TRBV21-1 is annotated as a pseudogene. The CDR3 totals 14 residues.

This clone appeared a few times. The chain couples TRBV5-1 to TRBJ2-7, with a weak D call TRBD1 (6 bases). The germline V and J ends were trimmed by 0 bases and 3 bases, with 10 bases remaining between them. Germline CDR1 is SGHRS and CDR2 is YFSETQ. The CDR3 runs 14 residues. The CDR3 reads CASSLGSGHYEQYF. The DNA for the CDR3 is TGCGCCAGCAGCTTGGGATCGGGACACTACGAGCAGTACTTC. Supplemented by reference TRBV5-1 and TRBJ2-7, the full variable domain reads KAGVTQTPRYLIKTRGQQVTLSCSPISGHRSVSWYQQTPGQGLQFLFEYFSETQRNKGNFPGRFSGRQFSNSRSEMNVSTLELGDSALYLCASSLGSGHYEQYFGPGTRLTVT.

As concerns this clone: Other DNA sequences of this sample code for an identical CDR3. The V gene is TRBV18, the J gene TRBJ1-5; D call uncertain. Germline V lookup: CDR1 KGHSH, CDR2 LQKENI. This CDR3 comprises 13 residues. Trimming removed 2 bases from V and 2 bases from J, with 4 bases in between. The CDR3 here is CASSPGGNQPQHF. The CDR3 DNA follows: TGTGCCAGCTCACCAGGGGGCAATCAGCCCCAGCATTTT.

In this sample, this clone turned up a few times. This chain uses TRBV29-1 with TRBJ1-1; no definite D call. Looked up from germline, CDR1 is SQVTM and CDR2 is ANQGSEA. This CDR3 comprises 12 residues. V dropped 4 bases and J dropped 2 bases, with 8 bases sitting between them. CDR3 DNA: TGCAGCGTTGGGTACGGAAACACTGAAGCTTTCTTT. Translated: CSVGYGNTEAFF.

The rearrangement uses TRBV5-4 and TRBJ2-2, with 11 bases lining up with TRBD2. Germline CDR1 is SGHNT and CDR2 is YYREEE (reference sequence). The CDR3 length is 16 residues. V was clipped by 4 bases and J by 5 bases; unmatched bases: 7. CDR3 sequence reads: CASSPPLAGVTGELFF. CDR3 coding DNA: TGTGCCAGCAGCCCCCCACTAGCGGGAGTGACCGGGGAGCTGTTTTTT.

This clone occurred a few times. The chain couples TRBV5-1 to TRBJ2-5; 9 positions agree with TRBD2. With V trimmed by 4 bases and J by 4 bases, 11 bases remained unmatched. This CDR3 is built from 16 residues. Germline CDR1 reads SGHRS; CDR2 reads YFSETQ. The CDR3 is CASSVQSGRRGETQYF. DNA of the CDR3: TGCGCCAGCAGCGTCCAAAGCGGGAGGAGGGGAGAGACCCAGTACTTC.

The chain recombines TRBV7-2 with TRBJ1-1; 7 nucleotides match TRBD1. Trimming removed 7 bases from V and 8 bases from J; junction bases left unmatched: 13. The CDR3 runs 14 residues. Germline-derived CDR1 and CDR2 are SGHTA and FQGNSA. CDR3: CASNFIRGNKEAFF. The CDR3 DNA follows: TGTGCCAGCAACTTCATCAGGGGGAATAAGGAAGCTTTCTTT.

This chain joins TRBV7-6 and TRBJ1-1; D not certain. Looked up from germline, CDR1 is SGHVS and CDR2 is FNYEAQ. The CDR3 loop spans 15 amino acids. Trimming pared 1 base from V and 2 bases from J, leaving 11 bases between. The CDR3 DNA is TGTGCCAGCAGCTTAGTTGCGGGTAGAAACACTGAAGCTTTCTTT. Encoded protein: CASSLVAGRNTEAFF.

This clone was detected once. The rearrangement joins TRBV7-8 to TRBJ2-7; 11 nucleotides agree with TRBD2. CDR1 SGHVS and CDR2 FQNEAQ come from the germline V gene. The CDR3 loop spans 14 amino acids. J gave up 2 bases and V 3 bases, and 0 bases lay outside the gene matches. The CDR3, as DNA: TGTGCCAGCAGCTTTAGCGGGAGGGCCTACGAGCAGTACTTC. Protein sequence: CASSFSGRAYEQYF. Full variable domain (remainder filled in from reference TRBV7-8 and TRBJ2-7): GAGVSQSPRYKVAKRGQDVALRCDPISGHVSLFWYQQALGQGPEFLTYFQNEAQLDKSGLPSDRFFAERPEGSVSTLKIQRTQQEDSAVYLCASSFSGRAYEQYFGPGTRLTVT.

V usage is TRBV5-6 and J usage is TRBJ1-2; TRBD1 agrees at 9 bases. This CDR3 is built from 15 residues. The ends lost 1 base at V and 8 bases at J; junction bases unmatched: 9. Germline loops: CDR1 SGHDT, CDR2 YYEEEE. CDR3 loop: CASSLNRGQGRGYTF. CDR3 DNA sequence: TGTGCCAGCAGCTTGAACCGTGGACAGGGGCGCGGCTACACCTTC.

V gene TRBV18 combines with J gene TRBJ1-5; no clear D. The V and J ends lost 2 bases and 6 bases respectively, with 14 bases between them. Germline CDR1 and CDR2: KGHSH and LQKENI. This CDR3 comprises 15 residues. The CDR3 nucleotides are TGTGCCAGCTCACCAGGCAAGGCAGGCTCTCAGCCCCAGCATTTT. It codes for CASSPGKAGSQPQHF.

The chain uses TRBV28 and TRBJ2-7; the match to TRBD2 covers 10 bases. The CDR3 totals 13 residues. Looked up from germline, CDR1 is MDHEN and CDR2 is SYDVKM. After removal of 11 bases from V and 4 bases from J, the junction contained 8 bases not matched to a gene. CDR3 bases: TGTGCCGGAAGGACTAGCGGAAAGTACGAGCAGTACTTC. Protein product: CAGRTSGKYEQYF.

This rearrangement joins TRBV30 to TRBJ1-3; D call uncertain. Per germline, CDR1 GTSNPN and CDR2 SVGIG (reference sequence). V was trimmed by 2 bases and J by 3 bases, leaving 2 bases between them. The CDR3 is made up of 11 amino acids. The chain's CDR3 is CAWSRGNTIYF. The CDR3 DNA sequence: TGTGCCTGGAGTCGTGGAAACACCATATATTTT.

This chain links TRBV2 with TRBJ2-1, with a weak D call TRBD1 (6 bases). The germline V gene has CDR1 SNHLY and CDR2 FYNNEI. The CDR3 length is 12 residues. Trimming pared 6 bases from V and 10 bases from J, leaving 13 bases between. Here the CDR3 DNA reads TGTGCCAGCAGCCTAGACAGGCGCGAGCAGTTCTTC. Translated, it gives CASSLDRREQFF.

This chain uses TRBV2 with TRBJ2-2; 12 nucleotides line up with TRBD2. The germline gives CDR1 SNHLY, CDR2 FYNNEI. There are 16 residues in the CDR3. Trimming cost V 4 bases and J 5 bases; bases outside gene matches: 5. CDR3 in DNA: TGTGCCAGCAGTGCCACTAGCGGGAGGTTAACCGGGGAGCTGTTTTTT. Residues: CASSATSGRLTGELFF.

In DNA, the CDR3 is TGTGCCAGCAGTGAAGCCCGGTTGGGGGGGGCGAACACCGGGGAGCTGTTTTTT. It specifies CASSEARLGGANTGELFF. The rearrangement joins TRBV6-1 to TRBJ2-2, with 7 bases aligning to TRBD2. This CDR3 contains 18 residues. In germline, CDR1 is MNHNS, CDR2 SASEGT. Trimming took 0 bases from V and 0 from J; bases not matched to a gene: 7.

J is TRBJ1-3 and V is TRBV6-5; D uncertain. This CDR3 has 15 residues. Trimming removed 4 bases from V and 6 bases from J, with 16 bases in between. The germline gives CDR1 MNHEY, CDR2 SVGAGI. CDR3 sequence: CASSSLTTRENTIYF. Written as DNA, the CDR3 is TGTGCCAGCAGTTCCCTTACTACGCGCGAAAACACCATATATTTT.

The chain is built from TRBV4-1 and TRBJ2-7; D might be TRBD1 or TRBD2, each matching 5 bases. There are 17 residues in the CDR3. Germline values: CDR1 MGHRA, CDR2 YSYEKL. V was trimmed by 0 bases and J by 2 bases, leaving 17 bases between them. The CDR3 bases are TGCGCCAGCAGCCAAGATAGCCCTTCAGGGCGGGCCTACGAGCAGTACTTC. Residues: CASSQDSPSGRAYEQYF.

The gene calls are TRBV6-1 and TRBJ1-2; a weak D match, TRBD1 (6 bases). The ends were cut back, 6 bases at V and 8 bases at J, with 22 bases in the middle. Looked up from germline, CDR1 is MNHNS and CDR2 is SASEGT. There are 15 residues in the CDR3. The chain's CDR3 is CASRRQGWTTGGYTF. CDR3 in DNA: TGTGCCAGCAGGAGGCAGGGGTGGACTACGGGAGGCTACACCTTC.

This sequence joins TRBV10-3 and TRBJ2-7; perhaps TRBD1 as D (5 bases). The CDR3 totals 13 residues. The V and J ends lost 4 bases and 3 bases respectively, with 10 bases between them. In germline, CDR1 is ENHRY, CDR2 SYGVKD. The CDR3 nucleotides are TGTGCCATCAGTGTGCAGGGTGACTACGAGCAGTACTTC. Amino acid sequence: CAISVQGDYEQYF.

The chain carries TRBV5-4 and TRBJ2-3, with unresolved D. This CDR3 contains 13 residues. Trimming stripped 4 bases from V and 0 bases from J, with 6 bases between. Germline assignment: CDR1 SGHNT and CDR2 YYREEE (reference sequence). The CDR3 region is CASSMDSTDTQYF. The DNA of the CDR3 is TGTGCCAGCAGCATGGACAGCACAGATACGCAGTATTTT.

This clone was detected only a few times. V usage is TRBV11-1 and J usage is TRBJ2-3; 11 nucleotides align to TRBD2. Germline CDR1 SGHAT, CDR2 FQDESV (reference sequence). The J segment lost 6 bases and the V segment lost 3 bases, leaving 11 bases of the junction unmatched. The CDR3 runs 17 residues. The CDR3 DNA is TGTGCCAGCAGCTTCCTGGTAGCGGGAGGGCCAGGGGATACGCAGTATTTT. It is translated as CASSFLVAGGPGDTQYF.